This record looks at one T cell receptor beta chain sequence and its context. These data belong to a study of technical replicates of blood from several donors. The assay was immunoSEQ multiplex PCR, and TCRdb's table has in-frame clones only and misses some. This sample yields tens of thousands of clones, of which approximately 92% are seen a single time; 0.35% to 0.45% belongs to the top ten. Trimming removed 3 bases from V and 1 base from J, with 7 bases in between. CDR3 length: 14 amino acids. Germline V gene data show CDR1 as LNHDA and CDR2 as SQIVND (reference sequence). This receptor was taken from a human donor in good health. The chain employs TRBV19 and TRBJ1-3; D not resolved. Sequences were obtained from T cells isolated from PBMCs. The DNA for the CDR3 is TGTGCCAGTAGTATCCCGAGATCTGGAAACACCATATATTTT. Protein product: CASSIPRSGNTIYF.